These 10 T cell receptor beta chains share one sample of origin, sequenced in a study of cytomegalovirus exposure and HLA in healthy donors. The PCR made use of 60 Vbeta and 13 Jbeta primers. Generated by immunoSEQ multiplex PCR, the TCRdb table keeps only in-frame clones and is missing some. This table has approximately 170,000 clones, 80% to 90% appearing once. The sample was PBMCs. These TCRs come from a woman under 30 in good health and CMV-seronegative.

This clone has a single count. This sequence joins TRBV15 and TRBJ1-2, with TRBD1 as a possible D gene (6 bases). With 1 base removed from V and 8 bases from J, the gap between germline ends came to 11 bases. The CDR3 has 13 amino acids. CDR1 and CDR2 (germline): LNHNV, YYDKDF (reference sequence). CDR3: CATSRARDNGYTF. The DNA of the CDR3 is TGTGCCACCAGCAGAGCCCGGGACAACGGCTACACCTTC. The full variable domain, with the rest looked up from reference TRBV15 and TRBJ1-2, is DAMVIQNPRYQVTQFGKPVTLSCSQTLNHNVMYWYQQKSSQAPKLLFHYYDKDFNNEADTPDNFQSRRPNTSFCFLDIRSPGLGDTAMYLCATSRARDNGYTFGSGTRLTVV.

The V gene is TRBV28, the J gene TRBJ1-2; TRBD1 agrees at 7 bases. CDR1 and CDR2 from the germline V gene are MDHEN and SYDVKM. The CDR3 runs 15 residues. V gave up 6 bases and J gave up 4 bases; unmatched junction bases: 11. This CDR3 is CASRETGTGFYGYTF. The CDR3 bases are TGTGCCAGCAGAGAGACAGGGACCGGTTTCTATGGCTACACCTTC.

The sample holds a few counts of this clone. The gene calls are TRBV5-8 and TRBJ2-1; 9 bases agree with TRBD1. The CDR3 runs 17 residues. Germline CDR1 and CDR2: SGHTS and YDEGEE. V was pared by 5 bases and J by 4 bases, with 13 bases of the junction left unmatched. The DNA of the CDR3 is TGTGCCAGCAGACAGACGCACGGGACAGGGCTTTACAATGAGCAGTTCTTC. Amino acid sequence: CASRQTHGTGLYNEQFF.

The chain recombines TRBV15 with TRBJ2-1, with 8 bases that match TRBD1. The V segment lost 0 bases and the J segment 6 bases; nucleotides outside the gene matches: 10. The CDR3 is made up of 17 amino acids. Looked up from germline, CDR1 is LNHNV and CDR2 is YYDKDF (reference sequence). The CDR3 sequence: CATSRDWDRTGINEQFF. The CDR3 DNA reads TGTGCCACCAGCAGAGATTGGGATAGGACAGGGATCAATGAGCAGTTCTTC. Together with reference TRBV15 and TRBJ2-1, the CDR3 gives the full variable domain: DAMVIQNPRYQVTQFGKPVTLSCSQTLNHNVMYWYQQKSSQAPKLLFHYYDKDFNNEADTPDNFQSRRPNTSFCFLDIRSPGLGDTAMYLCATSRDWDRTGINEQFFGPGTRLTVL.

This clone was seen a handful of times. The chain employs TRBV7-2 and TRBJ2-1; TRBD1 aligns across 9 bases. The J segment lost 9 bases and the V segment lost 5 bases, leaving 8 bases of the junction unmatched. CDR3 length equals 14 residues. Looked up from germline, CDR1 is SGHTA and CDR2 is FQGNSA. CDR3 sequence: CASSPGTGLGEQFF. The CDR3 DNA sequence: TGTGCCAGCAGCCCCGGGACAGGGCTTGGTGAGCAGTTCTTC.

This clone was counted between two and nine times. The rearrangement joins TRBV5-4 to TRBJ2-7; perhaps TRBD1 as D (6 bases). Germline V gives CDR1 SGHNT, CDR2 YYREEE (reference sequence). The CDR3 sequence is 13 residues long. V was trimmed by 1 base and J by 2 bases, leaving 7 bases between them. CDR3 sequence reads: CASSLTGTYEQYF. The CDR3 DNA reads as TGTGCCAGCAGCTTGACAGGGACCTACGAGCAGTACTTC.

This CDR3 reads CASSYQTSGYEQYF. The CDR3 nucleotides are TGTGCCAGCAGCTACCAGACTAGCGGCTACGAGCAGTACTTC. This chain joins TRBV5-6 and TRBJ2-7; 9 bases map to TRBD2. In germline, CDR1 is SGHDT, CDR2 YYEEEE. V lost 3 bases and J lost 3; bases outside the gene matches: 4. The CDR3 runs 14 residues.

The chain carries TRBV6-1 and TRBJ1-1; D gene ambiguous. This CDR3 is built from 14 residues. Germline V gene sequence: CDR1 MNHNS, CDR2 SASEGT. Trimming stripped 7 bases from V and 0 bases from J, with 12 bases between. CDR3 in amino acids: CASKSAVVNTEAFF. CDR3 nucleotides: TGTGCCAGCAAATCGGCGGTCGTGAACACTGAAGCTTTCTTT.

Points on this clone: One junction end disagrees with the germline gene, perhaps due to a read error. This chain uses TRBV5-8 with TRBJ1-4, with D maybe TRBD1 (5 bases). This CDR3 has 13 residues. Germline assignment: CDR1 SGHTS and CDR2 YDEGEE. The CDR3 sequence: CASSLVTATGGVF. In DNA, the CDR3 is TGTGCCAGCAGCTTGGTTACTGCCACTGGGGGGGTTTTT.

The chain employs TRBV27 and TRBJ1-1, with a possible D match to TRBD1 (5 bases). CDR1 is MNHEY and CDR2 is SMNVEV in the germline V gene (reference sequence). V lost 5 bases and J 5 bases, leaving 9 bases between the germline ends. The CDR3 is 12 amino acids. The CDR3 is CASSPTVTEAFF. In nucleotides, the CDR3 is TGTGCCAGCAGTCCGACAGTAACTGAAGCTTTCTTT.